The TCR beta chain under discussion was sequenced for a study of tumor T cells in aggressive B-cell lymphoma. This table comes from immunoSEQ multiplex PCR, and its TCRdb copy is limited to in-frame clones, with some not included. The data hold about 7,900 clones, with around 83% observed a single time. This TCR came from an adult with diffuse large B cell lymphoma. Sequenced sample: tumor tissue.

CDR3 loop: CASSPGTGAEKLFF. The CDR3 region has the DNA TGTGCCAGCAGTCCCGGGACAGGGGCCGAAAAACTGTTTTTT. The chain couples TRBV6-5 to TRBJ1-4, with TRBD1 matching over 10 bases. This CDR3 has 14 residues. From germline, CDR1 is MNHEY and CDR2 SVGAGI. V lost 5 bases and J lost 8; bases outside the gene matches: 5.